Listed here are 2 T cell receptor beta chains from one sample, sequenced in a study of neurological immune-mediated disorders. TCRdb itself ran the 5' RACE reads through MiXCR, one entry per CDR3 protein. The data contain about 35,000 distinct CDR3 sequences, under 7.5% of them singletons. The sample was PBMCs. Source of these receptors: a woman in her thirties or forties in good health.

On this clonotype itself: This clone may be a read error of a much larger clone one base away. This rearrangement joins TRBV11-2 to TRBJ1-2, with TRBD1 identical over 8 bases. The germline V gene encodes CDR1 SGHAT and CDR2 FQNNGV. V shed 7 bases and J 6 bases; nucleotides not matched to a gene: 4. CDR3 size: 12 residues. The CDR3 DNA sequence: TGTGCCAGCAATATACAGGGGGATGGCTACACCTTC. Translated, it gives CASNIQGDGYTF. The whole variable domain, remainder taken from reference TRBV11-2 and TRBJ1-2, is EAGVAQSPRYKIIEKRQSVAFWCNPISGHATLYWYQQILGQGPKLLIQFQNNGVVDDSQLPKDRFSAERLKGVDSTLKIQPAKLEDSAVYLCASNIQGDGYTFGSGTRLTVV.

This clonotype came up many times. CDR3 residues: CASISRYGRGDEQYV. CDR3 in DNA: TGTGCCAGCATTAGTCGTTATGGCAGGGGGGACGAGCAGTACGTC. V usage is TRBV27 and J usage is TRBJ2-7; tentative D call: TRBD1 (7 bases). The germline gives CDR1 MNHEY, CDR2 SMNVEV (reference sequence). Trimming shortened V by 7 bases and J by 5 bases, and 21 bases separated the two germline ends. This CDR3 contains 15 residues.